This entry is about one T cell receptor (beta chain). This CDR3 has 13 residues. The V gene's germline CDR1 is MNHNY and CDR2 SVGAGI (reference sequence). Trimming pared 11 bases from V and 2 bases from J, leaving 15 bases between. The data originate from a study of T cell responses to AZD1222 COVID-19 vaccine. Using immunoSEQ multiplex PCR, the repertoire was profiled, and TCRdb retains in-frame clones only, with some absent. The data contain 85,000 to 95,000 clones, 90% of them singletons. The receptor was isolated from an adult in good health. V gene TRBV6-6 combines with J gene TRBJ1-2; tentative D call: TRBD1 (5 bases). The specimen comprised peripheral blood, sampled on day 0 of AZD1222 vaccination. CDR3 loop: CASLRGSNYGYTF. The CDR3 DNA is TGTGCCTCCCTTCGGGGGTCCAACTATGGCTACACCTTC.